One and the same sample provided the 16 T cell receptor beta chains below, sequenced in a study of cytomegalovirus exposure and HLA in healthy donors. The PCR made use of 60 Vbeta and 13 Jbeta primers. Clones were read by immunoSEQ multiplex PCR, and TCRdb kept only the in-frame ones, dropping some. Here the sample spans about 86,000 clones, roughly 72% being singletons. Sequenced input: PBMCs. These receptors were taken from a woman aged 45-65 years in good health and CMV-seropositive.

This chain uses TRBV2 with TRBJ2-4; no firm D call. The V end was cut by 7 bases, the J end by 0 bases, with 10 bases between. This CDR3 contains 14 residues. CDR1 SNHLY and CDR2 FYNNEI come from the germline V gene. As DNA, the CDR3 is TGTGCCAGCATGGAGCAACTAGCCAAAAACATTCAGTACTTC. Encoded protein: CASMEQLAKNIQYF.

This chain joins TRBV5-1 and TRBJ1-5; perhaps TRBD1 as D (6 bases). V shed 0 bases and J shed 1 base, with 11 bases lying between them. CDR1 and CDR2 (germline): SGHRS, YFSETQ. The CDR3 runs to 16 residues. In nucleotides, the CDR3 is TGCGCCAGCAGCTTGGAGGGGGATACCAGCAATCAGCCCCAGCATTTT. Translated, it gives CASSLEGDTSNQPQHF.

This clone was found many times. The V gene is TRBV28, the J gene TRBJ2-5; 9 bases line up with TRBD2. J was trimmed by 1 base and V by 8 bases; bases with no gene match: 14. The V gene's germline CDR1 is MDHEN and CDR2 SYDVKM. The length of the CDR3 is 17 residues. CDR3 in DNA: TGTGCCAGCCGCACCAAGACCGGGACTAGCAGCCAAGAGACCCAGTACTTC. Translating it yields CASRTKTGTSSQETQYF.

The chain couples TRBV5-4 to TRBJ1-4; D is perhaps TRBD1 (6 bases). Germline CDR1 is SGHNT and CDR2 is YYREEE (reference sequence). CDR3 length equals 16 residues. V gave up 5 bases and J gave up 3 bases, with 17 bases separating them. In DNA, the CDR3 is TGTGCCAGCAGTCCTATCCCAGGGGTAGCTAATGAAAAACTGTTTTTT. Residues: CASSPIPGVANEKLFF.

The CDR3 region is CATSRDQDTQYF. CDR3 in DNA: TGTGCCACCAGCAGAGATCAGGATACGCAGTATTTT. The chain combines TRBV15 with TRBJ2-3; no clear D. CDR3 length: 12 residues. Germline CDR1 is LNHNV and CDR2 is YYDKDF (reference sequence). The V end was cut by 0 bases, the J end by 6 bases, with 4 bases between.

The V gene is TRBV30, the J gene TRBJ1-1; D remains unclear. This CDR3 is 11 amino acids long. From germline, CDR1 is GTSNPN and CDR2 SVGIG (reference sequence). The V and J ends lost 0 bases and 7 bases respectively, with 6 bases between them. In nucleotides, the CDR3 is TGTGCCTGGAGTGTCTCCCTTGAAGCTTTCTTT. Its translation: CAWSVSLEAFF.

The chain recombines TRBV6-5 with TRBJ1-1; TRBD1 agrees at 7 bases. The CDR3 extends over 13 amino acids. The germline V gene has CDR1 MNHEY and CDR2 SVGAGI. The junction had 3 bases not matched to a gene; V was cut back by 6 bases and J by 2 bases. The CDR3 loop is CASRGTVNTEAFF. The CDR3 nucleotides are TGTGCCAGCAGGGGGACAGTTAACACTGAAGCTTTCTTT.

The genes are TRBV6-4 and TRBJ2-2, with unresolved D. CDR3 length equals 14 residues. Trimming removed 4 bases from V and 2 bases from J, with 8 bases in between. Germline V gives CDR1 MRHNA, CDR2 SNTAGT. CDR3 loop: CASSAQTNTGELFF. The CDR3 bases are TGTGCCAGCAGTGCCCAAACAAACACCGGGGAGCTGTTTTTT.

The chain joins TRBV10-2 to TRBJ2-7; TRBD1 agrees at 9 bases. V was pared by 10 bases and J by 2 bases, with 6 bases of the junction left unmatched. Germline CDR1 WSHSY, CDR2 SAAADI. The CDR3 sequence is 13 residues long. Here the CDR3 reads CAIRQGGTYEQYF. In nucleotides, the CDR3 is TGCGCCATCCGACAGGGGGGCACCTACGAGCAGTACTTC.

The chain recombines TRBV5-6 with TRBJ2-1, with 7 bases aligning to TRBD1. This CDR3 has 15 residues. V was clipped by 4 bases and J by 9 bases; unmatched bases: 13. Germline lookup yields CDR1 SGHDT and CDR2 YYEEEE. The CDR3: CASSIGTVQGSEQFF. The DNA for the CDR3 is TGTGCCAGCAGCATCGGGACAGTTCAGGGTAGTGAGCAGTTCTTC.

This chain joins TRBV29-1 and TRBJ2-5; 9 bases agree with TRBD1. The CDR3 runs 17 residues. CDR1 is SQVTM, CDR2 ANQGSEA, per germline. Trimming removed 6 bases from V and 2 bases from J; junction bases left unmatched: 16. CDR3 loop: CSVKRDRDAGRQETQYF. CDR3 bases: TGCAGCGTCAAACGGGACAGGGATGCAGGGCGTCAAGAGACCCAGTACTTC. The full variable domain, completed using reference TRBV29-1 and TRBJ2-5, is SAVISQKPSRDICQRGTSLTIQCQVDSQVTMMFWYRQQPGQSLTLIATANQGSEATYESGFVIDKFPISRPNLTFSTLTVSNMSPEDSSIYLCSVKRDRDAGRQETQYFGPGTRLLVL.

The genes are TRBV21-1 and TRBJ2-1; TRBD1, the table's D call, lacks a check against the DNA. TRBV21-1 is recorded as a pseudogene. The CDR3 totals 14 residues. CDR3 protein: CASSTRDRVNEQFF. The CDR3 nucleotides read TGTGCCAGCAGCACGCGGGACAGGGTCAATGAGCAGTTCTTC.

The chain recombines TRBV5-1 with TRBJ2-2; D ambiguous. Germline-derived CDR1 and CDR2 are SGHRS and YFSETQ. The CDR3 sequence is 11 residues long. V gave up 2 bases and J gave up 6 bases, with 2 bases separating them. Here the CDR3 DNA reads TGCGCCAGCAGCTTCTCCGGGGAGCTGTTTTTT. It is translated as CASSFSGELFF.

The chain combines TRBV5-1 with TRBJ1-4; 10 nucleotides match TRBD1. The CDR3 totals 14 residues. The germline V gene encodes CDR1 SGHRS and CDR2 YFSETQ. Trimming cost V 4 bases and J 7 bases; bases outside gene matches: 4. The CDR3 spells CASSPDRGLEKLFF. The CDR3 DNA is TGCGCCAGCAGCCCCGACAGGGGGCTTGAAAAACTGTTTTTT.

The gene calls are TRBV7-4 and TRBJ2-6; 10 bases are a match to TRBD1. The CDR3 runs to 17 residues. V trimming: 9 bases; J trimming: 1 base; junction bases outside the gene matches: 9. The germline V gene has CDR1 SGHVT and CDR2 SQSDAQ. The CDR3 DNA sequence: TGTGCCAGACCCGGGACAGGGGTCTTTTCTGGGGCCAACGTCCTGACTTTC. It is translated as CARPGTGVFSGANVLTF.

This rearrangement joins TRBV9 to TRBJ2-3; D remains ambiguous. V dropped 1 base and J dropped 4 bases, with 7 bases sitting between them. CDR1 is SGDLS and CDR2 is YYNGEE in the germline V gene. The CDR3 runs 13 residues. CDR3 residues: CASSVLEADTQYF. The CDR3 nucleotides are TGTGCCAGCAGCGTATTAGAGGCAGATACGCAGTATTTT.